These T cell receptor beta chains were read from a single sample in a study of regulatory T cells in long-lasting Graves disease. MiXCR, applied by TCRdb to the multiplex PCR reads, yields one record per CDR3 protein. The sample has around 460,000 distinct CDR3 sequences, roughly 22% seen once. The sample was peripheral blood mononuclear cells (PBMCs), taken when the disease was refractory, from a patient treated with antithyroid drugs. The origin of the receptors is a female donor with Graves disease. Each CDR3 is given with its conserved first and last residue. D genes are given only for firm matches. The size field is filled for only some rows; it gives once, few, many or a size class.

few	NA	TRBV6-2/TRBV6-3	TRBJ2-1	CASRGGGNEQFF	TGTGCCAGCAGGGGGGGTGGGAATGAGCAGTTCTTC
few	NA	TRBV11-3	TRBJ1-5	CASSPGVTGSSWGIGIFNQPQHF	TGTGCCAGCAGCCCAGGGGTAACAGGGAGCAGTTGGGGGATTGGAATTTTCAATCAGCCCCAGCATTTT
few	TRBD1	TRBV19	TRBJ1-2	CASSSTGDNYGYTF	TGTGCCAGTAGTTCGACAGGGGATAACTATGGCTACACCTTC
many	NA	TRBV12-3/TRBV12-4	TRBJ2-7	CASSLREAYEQYF	TGTGCCAGCAGTCTCAGGGAGGCATACGAGCAGTACTTC
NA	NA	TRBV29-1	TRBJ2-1	CSAFTGSGDEQFF	TGCAGCGCTTTCACAGGGTCCGGCGATGAGCAGTTCTTC
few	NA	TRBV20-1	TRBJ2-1	CSARDYGMNEQFF	TGCAGTGCTAGAGATTATGGGATGAATGAGCAGTTCTTC
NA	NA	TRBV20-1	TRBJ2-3	CSARDPREWEDTQYF	TGCAGTGCTAGAGATCCCCGGGAGTGGGAAGATACGCAGTATTTT
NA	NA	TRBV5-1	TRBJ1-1	CASSLQSLTTEAFF	TGCGCCAGCAGCTTACAGAGTTTGACGACTGAAGCTTTCTTT
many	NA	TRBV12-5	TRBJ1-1	CASGSSTRGLRPNTEAFF	TGTGCTAGTGGTTCATCAACTCGCGGGCTCAGACCGAACACTGAAGCTTTCTTT
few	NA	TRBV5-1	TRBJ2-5	CASSTTQPGLPEETQYF	TGCGCCAGCAGCACGACACAACCGGGACTGCCAGAGGAGACCCAGTACTTC
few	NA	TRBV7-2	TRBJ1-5	CASSSGQNQPQHF	TGTGCCAGCAGCTCGGGACAAAATCAGCCCCAGCATTTT
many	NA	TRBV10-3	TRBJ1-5	CAISESKLKQPQHF	TGTGCCATCAGTGAGTCGAAACTAAAGCAGCCCCAGCATTTT
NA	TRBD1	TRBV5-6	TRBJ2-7	CASRALGTGIDEQYF	TGTGCCAGCAGGGCCCTAGGGACAGGGATCGACGAGCAGTACTTC
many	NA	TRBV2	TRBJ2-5	CASSRNVGETQYF	TGTGCCAGCAGTAGGAATGTAGGAGAGACCCAGTACTTC
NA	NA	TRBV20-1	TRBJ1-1	CSASQLTRRHTEAFF	TGCAGTGCTAGCCAGCTCACGCGGCGGCACACTGAAGCTTTCTTT
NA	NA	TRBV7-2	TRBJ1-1	CASSLYSFMNTEAFF	TGTGCCAGCAGCTTATACAGCTTCATGAACACTGAAGCTTTCTTT
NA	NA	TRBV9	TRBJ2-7	CASSVGGDRTYEQYF	TGTGCCAGCAGCGTAGGTGGGGACCGCACCTACGAGCAGTACTTC
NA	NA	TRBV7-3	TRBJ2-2	CASRGGGQNTGELFF	TGTGCCAGCAGGGGGGGGGGACAGAACACCGGGGAGCTGTTTTTT
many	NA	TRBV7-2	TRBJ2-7	CASSLGRGFEQYF	TGTGCCAGCAGCTTGGGCAGGGGTTTCGAGCAGTACTTC
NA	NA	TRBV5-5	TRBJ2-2	CASSYPGGELFF	TGTGCCAGCAGCTACCCTGGCGGGGAGCTGTTTTTT
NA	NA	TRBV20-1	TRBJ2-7	CSARSSESSYEQYF	TGCAGTGCTAGATCGTCAGAGAGCTCCTACGAGCAGTACTTC
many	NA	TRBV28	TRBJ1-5	CASRWRQPNQPQHF	TGTGCCAGCAGGTGGCGGCAGCCCAATCAGCCCCAGCATTTT
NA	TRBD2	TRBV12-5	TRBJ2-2	CASGLQPGLAGAMDTGELFF	TGTGCTAGTGGTCTCCAACCGGGACTAGCGGGAGCTATGGACACCGGGGAGCTGTTTTTT